Here is one T cell receptor beta chain with its context. Its antigen is currently unknown. There are 13 residues in the CDR3. V lost 7 bases and J 8 bases, leaving 17 bases between the germline ends. CDR1 SEHNR and CDR2 FQNEAQ come from the germline V gene (reference sequence). The entry originates in a study of OX40 agonist ivuxolimab in advanced cancers. The wider study: Patients were given ivuxolimab, an antibody that agonizes OX40 (CD134). It was permissible to have had prior anti-PD-1, anti-PD-L1 or anti-CTLA-4 therapy, and more than 30% had some.

Study results and limitations: Compared with others, partial responders at 0.1-3.0 mg/kg displayed clonal expansion among the lowest. On average, CD8+ T cells showed a greater number of expanded clones than CD4+.

Profiling relied on immunoSEQ multiplex PCR, and the TCRdb table lists in-frame clones only, not all of them. The sample shows 65,000 to 80,000 clones, about 88% of them seen only once. The genes are TRBV7-9 and TRBJ1-1, with D uncertain. The origin of this receptor is an adult with an advanced solid tumor such as melanoma, head and neck, liver or kidney cancer. Sequencing used CD4+ or CD8+ T cells sorted from blood, obtained in a trial of the OX40 agonist ivuxolimab. The CDR3 reads CASTQLGSSEAFF. The CDR3 DNA reads TGTGCCAGCACTCAACTCGGGTCTTCGGAAGCTTTCTTT. Variable domain in full (rest from reference TRBV7-9 and TRBJ1-1): DTGVSQNPRHKITKRGQNVTFRCDPISEHNRLYWYRQTLGQGPEFLTYFQNEAQLEKSRLLSDRFSAERPKGSFSTLEIQRTEQGDSAMYLCASTQLGSSEAFFGQGTRLTVV.